Below are 18 T cell receptor beta chains sequenced from a single sample in a study of blood T cell repertoires in COVID-19 (TCRdb year 2020). The library was obtained by the immunoSEQ multiplex PCR assay. TCRdb's version of the immuneACCESS table is confined to in-frame rearrangements and falls short of the full clone set. An unresolved V gene accounts for under half of the shortfall where checked; the remainder is of unknown origin. The sample yields some 97,000 clones; about 90% were counted once. Approximately 7.3% of the sample lies in the top ten. Sequenced input: peripheral blood. These receptors were obtained from a man aged 25 to 45 in a cohort sampled during active COVID-19.

About this clone: The germline gene is not matched at one end of the junction; a read error may be the cause. The CDR3 loop reads CASSSYWGGTDTRYF. CDR3 DNA sequence: TGTGCCAGCAGTTCCTACTGGGGCGGCACAGATACGCGGTATTTT. The chain links TRBV6-5 to TRBJ2-3, with a weak D call TRBD1 (5 bases). Germline V gives CDR1 MNHEY, CDR2 SVGAGI. The CDR3 extends over 15 amino acids.

The table lists this clone with a count of one. V is TRBV4-1 and J is TRBJ2-7; tentatively, D is TRBD1 (6 bases). Germline V gene lookup returns CDR1 MGHRA and CDR2 YSYEKL. V was pared by 3 bases and J by 0 bases, with 18 bases between. The CDR3 extends over 17 amino acids. DNA for the CDR3: TGCGCCAGCAGCCAGGGGCTCTGGTACAGGGACTCCTACGAGCAGTACTTC. It yields the protein CASSQGLWYRDSYEQYF.

This clone was detected only a few times. V gene TRBV27 combines with J gene TRBJ1-1; a weak D match, TRBD1 (5 bases). The CDR3 spans 13 residues. The V and J ends lost 5 bases and 5 bases respectively, with 12 bases between them. Germline-derived CDR1 and CDR2 are MNHEY and SMNVEV (reference sequence). CDR3 sequence (DNA): TGTGCCAGCAGTCTGGACATCGGGACTGAAGCTTTCTTT. This translates into CASSLDIGTEAFF.

The V gene is TRBV30, the J gene TRBJ2-7, with a possible D match to TRBD1 (6 bases). This CDR3 comprises 14 residues. Germline V gene lookup returns CDR1 GTSNPN and CDR2 SVGIG (reference sequence). Trimming removed 2 bases at V and 2 bases at J, with 13 bases between. The CDR3 loop reads CAWSRGFVPYEQYF. CDR3 sequence (DNA): TGTGCCTGGAGTAGGGGGTTCGTACCCTACGAGCAGTACTTC.

In its sample, this clone was seen a few times. J is TRBJ2-3 and V is TRBV5-1; 11 bases match TRBD1. The CDR3 is made up of 16 amino acids. The V gene's germline CDR1 is SGHRS and CDR2 YFSETQ. V gave up 1 base and J gave up 4 bases; unmatched junction bases: 5. The CDR3 reads CASSLFGTGGSDTQYF. DNA of the CDR3: TGCGCCAGCAGCTTGTTTGGGACAGGGGGTTCAGATACGCAGTATTTT.

The chain has TRBV10-3 and TRBJ2-2; perhaps TRBD1 as D (5 bases). Germline CDR1 reads ENHRY; CDR2 reads SYGVKD. V was cut by 5 bases and J by 1 base, with 8 bases left in between. The CDR3 extends over 14 amino acids. CDR3 sequence reads: CAISKGQNTGELFF. The CDR3 DNA is TGTGCCATCAGTAAAGGACAGAACACCGGGGAGCTGTTTTTT.

V gene TRBV29-1 combines with J gene TRBJ1-1; D not certain. CDR3 length equals 13 residues. Germline lookup yields CDR1 SQVTM and CDR2 ANQGSEA. Trimming stripped 3 bases from V and 5 bases from J, with 13 bases between. CDR3: CSVEPLAGTEAFF. CDR3 bases: TGCAGCGTTGAGCCCCTGGCAGGAACTGAAGCTTTCTTT.

The V gene is TRBV24-1, the J gene TRBJ2-5; 11 bases are a match to TRBD1. There are 16 residues in the CDR3. J lost 2 bases, V lost 0 bases, and 1 base had no gene match. CDR1 and CDR2 (germline): KGHDR, SFDVKD. The CDR3 DNA sequence: TGTGCCACCAGTGATTTGGGGGACAGGGGGCAAGAGACCCAGTACTTC. Translating it yields CATSDLGDRGQETQYF.

This chain joins TRBV4-1 and TRBJ2-3; no clear D gene. CDR3 size: 13 residues. Between the trimmed V and J ends, which lost 5 bases and 1 base, there was a span of 7 bases. The V gene's germline CDR1 is MGHRA and CDR2 YSYEKL. CDR3 nucleotide sequence: TGCGCCAGCAGCGGAGAAGGCACAGATACGCAGTATTTT. Protein sequence: CASSGEGTDTQYF.

The rearrangement joins TRBV7-9 to TRBJ1-1; 9 nucleotides align to TRBD1. V trimming: 5 bases; J trimming: 7 bases; junction bases outside the gene matches: 11. This CDR3 is 15 amino acids long. The germline CDR1 and CDR2 sequences are SEHNR and FQNEAQ (reference sequence). The CDR3 nucleotides are TGTGCCAGCAGCCCTATAGGACAGGGGAGTTTTGAAGCTTTCTTT. Protein sequence: CASSPIGQGSFEAFF.

The gene calls are TRBV3-1 (or the pseudogene TRBV3-2) and TRBJ1-1; D not certain. V was pared by 1 base and J by 4 bases, with 7 bases between. This CDR3 region has 13 residues. Germline V lookup: CDR1 LGHDT, CDR2 YNNKEL (reference sequence). The CDR3 loop reads CASSQGTRTEAFF. In nucleotides, the CDR3 is TGTGCCAGCAGCCAAGGGACTCGCACTGAAGCTTTCTTT.

With respect to this clone: The sample has other DNA sequences that encode this CDR3 too. The chain has TRBV19 and TRBJ2-1; D is perhaps TRBD1 (5 bases). From germline, CDR1 is LNHDA and CDR2 SQIVND (reference sequence). This CDR3 region has 14 residues. V was shortened by 5 bases and J by 4 bases, with 12 bases between the two germline ends. The CDR3 coding sequence is TGTGCCAGTAGTCCCGGACAAAAATACAATGAGCAGTTCTTC. Translating it yields CASSPGQKYNEQFF.

This clone was seen only a few times. The rearrangement uses TRBV4-1 and TRBJ1-4, with 9 bases identical to TRBD1. V gave up 0 bases and J gave up 8 bases; unmatched junction bases: 7. Germline V CDR1 and CDR2: MGHRA, YSYEKL. This CDR3 spans 16 amino acids. The CDR3 loop reads CASSQDIGTGSEKLFF. The CDR3 DNA follows: TGCGCCAGCAGCCAAGACATAGGGACAGGGAGCGAAAAACTGTTTTTT.

The CDR3 loop reads CASSKPRDRDTGELFF. The CDR3 coding sequence is TGTGCCAGTAGTAAGCCGAGGGACAGGGACACCGGGGAGCTGTTTTTT. This rearrangement joins TRBV19 to TRBJ2-2; 9 bases match TRBD1. Per the germline V gene, CDR1 is LNHDA and CDR2 is SQIVND (reference sequence). With V trimmed by 4 bases and J by 3 bases, 6 bases remained unmatched. The CDR3 runs to 16 residues.

The chain combines TRBV11-2 with TRBJ1-4; no clear D. This CDR3 has 13 amino acids. The ends were cut back, 0 bases at V and 7 bases at J, with 6 bases in the middle. In germline, CDR1 is SGHAT, CDR2 FQNNGV. The CDR3 region has the DNA TGTGCCAGCAGCTTAGATACGGGTGAAAAACTGTTTTTT. The encoded protein is CASSLDTGEKLFF.

The chain joins TRBV12-5 to TRBJ2-1, with 8 positions matching TRBD1. The V and J ends lost 6 bases and 4 bases, in that order; junction bases with no gene match: 11. The CDR3 has 16 residues. Looked up from germline, CDR1 is LGHNT and CDR2 is FRNRAP. The CDR3 DNA sequence: TGTGCTAGTGGGACGCCACCGACAGGGGCGTACAATGAGCAGTTCTTC. As protein: CASGTPPTGAYNEQFF.

V gene TRBV12-5 combines with J gene TRBJ2-3; 10 bases agree with TRBD2. The V gene's germline CDR1 is LGHNT and CDR2 FRNRAP. V gave up 9 bases and J gave up 2 bases; unmatched junction bases: 5. The CDR3 has 14 amino acids. DNA of the CDR3: TGTGCTAGCGCACTAGCGGGGTACACAGATACGCAGTATTTT. Translation gives CASALAGYTDTQYF.

V is TRBV6-2 or TRBV6-3 and J is TRBJ2-7, with 9 positions matching TRBD1. Per the germline V gene, CDR1 is MNHEY and CDR2 is SVGEGT. The CDR3 loop spans 14 amino acids. J gave up 7 bases and V 6 bases, and 10 bases lay outside the gene matches. CDR3 region: CASSPGQGKGEQYF. Written as DNA, the CDR3 is TGTGCCAGCAGCCCGGGACAGGGTAAAGGGGAGCAGTACTTC.